This T cell receptor beta chain emerged from a study of cytomegalovirus exposure and HLA in healthy donors. Study results and caveats: Trimming of TCR beta V- and J-genes showed a link, identified in a later analysis, to a missense DCLRE1C variant. It was confirmed in vitro that three of the CMV-associated chains were specific for CMV antigens.

With respect to this clone: Its antigen is unidentified.

Primers: 60 Vbeta forward and 13 Jbeta reverse. The assay was immunoSEQ multiplex PCR, and TCRdb's table has in-frame clones only and misses some. Altogether some 150,000 clones are present, approximately 72% being singletons, with the ten largest covering approximately 3%. Germline lookup yields CDR1 SNHLY and CDR2 FYNNEI. CDR3 length: 13 amino acids. The V gene lost 6 bases and the J gene lost 0 bases, with 6 bases spanning the gap. The chain recombines TRBV2 with TRBJ1-3; no firm D call. The sample consisted of PBMCs. The sequence was collected from a man aged 18 to 29 in good health and CMV-seronegative. CDR3 DNA sequence: TGTGCCAGCAGACTTAGCTCTGGAAACACCATATATTTT. Translating gives CASRLSSGNTIYF.